These 27 T cell receptor beta chains were sequenced from one sample in a study of regulatory T cells in long-lasting Graves disease. With iRepertoire HTBI primers and Arm-PCR of CDR3 regions, TCR beta libraries were built. In TCRdb, the multiplex PCR reads were re-called with MiXCR into one record per CDR3 protein. The sample yields around 330,000 distinct CDR3 sequences, about 18% seen once. Time point: newly diagnosed GD, antithyroid drugs for less than 3 months. Isolated PBMC RNA provided the starting material for the TCR library. This specimen was peripheral blood mononuclear cells (PBMCs), taken at new diagnosis, from a patient treated with antithyroid drugs. Source of these receptors: a female donor with Graves disease.

Remarks on this clonotype: It may be a read error: a sequence one base away is much more abundant. The chain carries TRBV12-3 or TRBV12-4 and TRBJ1-1; TRBD1 is a possible D gene (5 bases). V was trimmed by 7 bases and J by 0 bases, leaving 24 bases between them. The CDR3 extends over 18 amino acids. The CDR3 reads CASTTAAGKSGMNTEAFF. CDR3 in DNA: TGTGCCAGCACCACGGCCGCAGGGAAATCAGGGATGAACACTGAAGCTTTCTTT.

The table lists this clonotype with a few counts. The chain uses TRBV5-4 and TRBJ2-3; unclear D gene. Trimming took 1 base from V and 1 from J, leaving 10 bases between them. Germline CDR1 SGHNT, CDR2 YYREEE (reference sequence). The CDR3 has 15 residues. The CDR3: CASSLNGLGTDTQYF. As DNA, the CDR3 is TGTGCCAGCAGCTTGAACGGCTTAGGCACAGATACGCAGTATTTT.

This clonotype showed up many times. This rearrangement joins TRBV6-2 or TRBV6-3 to TRBJ2-7; no definite D call. The CDR3 extends over 15 amino acids. Trimming removed 0 bases at V and 5 bases at J, with 14 bases between. The germline gives CDR1 MNHEY, CDR2 SVGEGT. The CDR3 loop reads CASSYSNPRYHEQYF. CDR3 nucleotide sequence: TGTGCCAGCAGTTACTCGAATCCTAGGTACCACGAGCAGTACTTC.

The V call is TRBV18, the J call TRBJ2-3; D gene unclear. CDR1 and CDR2 (germline): KGHSH, LQKENI. Trimming left V 4 bases short and J 0 bases short, with 11 bases between. The CDR3 consists of 15 residues. As DNA, the CDR3 is TGTGCCAGCTCACGTCAGGTTCCTAGCACAGATACGCAGTATTTT. It specifies CASSRQVPSTDTQYF.

The gene calls are TRBV6-1 and TRBJ2-3; D unresolved. This CDR3 contains 13 residues. From germline, CDR1 is MNHNS and CDR2 SASEGT. The V gene lost 3 bases and the J gene lost 2 bases, with 6 bases spanning the gap. CDR3 sequence (DNA): TGTGCCAGCAGTGATTCCCTCACAGATACGCAGTATTTT. It yields the protein CASSDSLTDTQYF.

This clonotype was detected once. As the CDR3 is not closed by the conserved phenylalanine or tryptophan, this likely results from a read error. The chain carries TRBV12-5 and TRBJ1-6; 8 bases are shared with TRBD1. The CDR3 is 15 amino acids. The germline CDR1 and CDR2 sequences are LGHNT and FRNRAP. The CDR3, as DNA: TGTGCTAGTGGCCTTCGGACAGGGAGTAATTCGCCCCTCCACTGT. It is translated as CASGLRTGSNSPLHC.

This clonotype has ten or more counts. CDR3 in DNA: TGTGCCAGTAGTATCCCCCGGAGGCCCTCGGACAGGGGACGTGAAAAACTGTTTTTT. Encoded protein: CASSIPRRPSDRGREKLFF. V and J are TRBV19 and TRBJ1-4, with 9 bases matching TRBD1. The germline CDR1 and CDR2 sequences are LNHDA and SQIVND (reference sequence). This CDR3 is 19 amino acids long. Trimming removed 3 bases from V and 7 bases from J; junction bases left unmatched: 18.

This clonotype was observed many times. V usage is TRBV7-8 and J usage is TRBJ2-5, with TRBD2 matching 11 bases. CDR3 length: 15 amino acids. CDR1 is SGHVS, CDR2 FQNEAQ, per germline. J lost 4 bases, V lost 5 bases, and 6 bases had no gene match. For the CDR3, the DNA is TGTGCCAGCAGCCCCATTAGCGGGAGGGCAGAGACCCAGTACTTC. Its protein is CASSPISGRAETQYF.

This clonotype occurred many times. This chain links TRBV27 with TRBJ1-1, with a tentative D call TRBD1 (6 bases). The CDR3 covers 12 residues. Looked up from germline, CDR1 is MNHEY and CDR2 is SMNVEV (reference sequence). The germline V and J ends were trimmed by 7 bases and 5 bases, with 11 bases remaining between them. CDR3 amino acids: CASTARGTEAFF. The CDR3 nucleotides read TGTGCCAGCACCGCCAGGGGTACTGAAGCTTTCTTT.

This clonotype was counted at least ten times. The chain uses TRBV28 and TRBJ2-1; D is possibly TRBD1 (6 bases). The CDR3 is 12 residues long. The germline gives CDR1 MDHEN, CDR2 SYDVKM. The V and J ends lost 5 bases and 8 bases respectively, with 10 bases between them. DNA for the CDR3: TGTGCCAGCAGTGATAACAGGGATGAGCAGTTCTTC. This encodes CASSDNRDEQFF.

Ten or more counts support this clonotype. The chain has TRBV2 and TRBJ2-3, with 11 bases that match TRBD1. With 3 bases clipped from V and 4 bases from J, the junction kept 9 bases outside the gene matches. CDR1 and CDR2 from the germline V gene are SNHLY and FYNNEI. The CDR3 extends over 17 amino acids. Written as DNA, the CDR3 is TGTGCCAGCAGTGACGGACAGGGGGCGACTTGGGCAGATACGCAGTATTTT. The encoded protein is CASSDGQGATWADTQYF.

This clonotype was observed many times. This chain joins TRBV12-3 or TRBV12-4 and TRBJ1-3; no reliable D call. The V end was cut by 5 bases, the J end by 2 bases, with 10 bases between. CDR3 length: 14 residues. CDR3: CASSVGLAGNTIYF. In DNA, the CDR3 is TGTGCCAGCAGTGTAGGGTTGGCTGGAAACACCATATATTTT.

This clonotype was counted between two and nine times. This chain joins TRBV2 and TRBJ2-7; no firm D call. The germline CDR1 and CDR2 sequences are SNHLY and FYNNEI. The length of the CDR3 is 14 residues. Trimming pared 6 bases from V and 2 bases from J, leaving 14 bases between. DNA for the CDR3: TGTGCCAGCAGCCCCTACTCGGTGGCCTACGAGCAGTACTTC. It encodes CASSPYSVAYEQYF.

As for this clonotype: A far larger clone is just one base off, so this is likely a read error. The V call is TRBV7-2, the J call TRBJ2-5; 10 bases line up with TRBD2. The DNA end lines up better with TRBJ2-7; the J call may be wrong. There are 16 residues in the CDR3. Germline assignment: CDR1 SGHTA and CDR2 FQGNSA. This chain's CDR3 is CASSNEEAGGTYEQYF. The CDR3 nucleotides read TGTGCCAGCAGTAACGAAGAAGCGGGGGGGACCTACGAGCAGTACTTC.

The chain uses TRBV20-1 and TRBJ1-5, with D uncertain. V was pared by 0 bases and J by 4 bases, with 7 bases between. This CDR3 is 13 amino acids long. Germline V gene sequence: CDR1 DFQATT, CDR2 SNEGSKA (reference sequence). Here the CDR3 reads CSARDIFNQPQHF. DNA for the CDR3: TGCAGTGCTAGAGACATCTTTAATCAGCCCCAGCATTTT.

This clonotype was seen at least ten times. The chain joins TRBV6-1 to TRBJ1-5; D not certain. Germline CDR1 is MNHNS and CDR2 is SASEGT. Trimming pared 0 bases from V and 5 bases from J, leaving 8 bases between. This CDR3 has 14 residues. Here the CDR3 DNA reads TGTGCCAGCAGTGAAGCCGACCCGGATCAGCCCCAGCATTTT. Encoded protein: CASSEADPDQPQHF.

There are many counts of this clonotype. V and J are TRBV12-3 or TRBV12-4 and TRBJ2-3; 11 bases fit TRBD2. V was clipped by 7 bases and J by 1 base; unmatched bases: 13. The CDR3 has 18 residues. The CDR3 sequence: CASTPGGLAVLGTDTQYF. The DNA for the CDR3 is TGTGCCAGCACCCCCGGGGGACTAGCGGTGCTGGGCACAGATACGCAGTATTTT.

This clonotype was observed many times. The chain combines TRBV6-2 or TRBV6-3 with TRBJ1-2, with 9 positions matching TRBD1. Trimming took 10 bases from V and 7 from J; bases not matched to a gene: 4. Per germline, CDR1 MNHEY and CDR2 SVGEGT. The CDR3 is 11 residues long. The CDR3 protein is CATGTGSGYTF. CDR3 DNA sequence: TGTGCCACCGGGACAGGGAGTGGCTACACCTTC.

This clonotype was detected a few times. This rearrangement joins TRBV28 to TRBJ1-4; no clear D. The CDR3 is made up of 12 amino acids. Trimming took off 6 bases at V and 8 bases at J, with 10 bases between the two ends. Germline CDR1 reads MDHEN; CDR2 reads SYDVKM. The CDR3 DNA reads TGTGCCAGCAGAGAAGTTGGAGAAAAACTGTTTTTT. This sequence encodes CASREVGEKLFF.

This clonotype was detected many times. The genes are TRBV12-3 or TRBV12-4 and TRBJ2-1, with D unclear. The CDR3 loop spans 17 amino acids. Trimming shortened V by 7 bases and J by 6 bases, and 25 bases separated the two germline ends. The CDR3 bases are TGTGCCAGCACTATCAGCCCCGTACTCCTGACCCGCAATGAGCAGTTCTTC. Its translation: CASTISPVLLTRNEQFF.

Many counts were recorded for this clonotype. The J gene is TRBJ2-2, the V gene TRBV18, with 8 bases identical to TRBD2. After removal of 3 bases from V and 4 bases from J, the junction contained 4 bases not matched to a gene. This CDR3 is 15 amino acids long. Germline V gives CDR1 KGHSH, CDR2 LQKENI. As DNA, the CDR3 is TGTGCCAGCTCACCGTTTAGCGGGACCACCGGGGAGCTGTTTTTT. It codes for CASSPFSGTTGELFF.

This clonotype was found many times. This chain connects TRBV29-1 to TRBJ2-7; D remains unclear. Per the germline V gene, CDR1 is SQVTM and CDR2 is ANQGSEA. This CDR3 spans 14 amino acids. The ends were cut back, 7 bases at V and 7 bases at J, with 23 bases in the middle. The CDR3 is CSGTSYPDPTEQYF. The CDR3 region has the DNA TGCAGCGGAACTTCTTACCCTGACCCTACTGAGCAGTACTTC.

This clonotype has a count of ten or more. The V gene is TRBV11-3, the J gene TRBJ2-1; tentatively, D is TRBD1 (5 bases). Germline CDR1 and CDR2: SGHNT and YENEEA. V dropped 1 base and J dropped 4 bases, with 14 bases sitting between them. CDR3 length: 16 amino acids. CDR3: CASSLGRGGQYNEQFF. The CDR3 nucleotides read TGTGCCAGCAGCTTAGGCCGTGGTGGACAATACAATGAGCAGTTCTTC.

There are many counts of this clonotype. The V and J genes are TRBV7-2 and TRBJ1-2; D uncertain. Per germline, CDR1 SGHTA and CDR2 FQGNSA. V was shortened by 5 bases and J by 2 bases, with 15 bases between the two germline ends. This CDR3 is 15 amino acids long. The CDR3 nucleotides are TGTGCCAGCAGCAACTTCGTGGGCGAGAACTATGGCTACACCTTC. Its translation: CASSNFVGENYGYTF.

Comment on this clonotype: A read error is possible here, since a much larger clone lies one base away. Likely a read error: the CDR3 ends without its conserved phenylalanine or tryptophan. The CDR3 loop is CASSLERLAGGYNEQFY. Written as DNA, the CDR3 is TGTGCCAGCAGCTTAGAGAGATTGGCGGGAGGCTACAATGAGCAGTTCTAC. The chain links TRBV7-9 to TRBJ2-1, with 8 bases identical to TRBD2. The CDR3 sequence is 17 residues long. V was pared by 1 base and J by 3 bases, with 8 bases of the junction left unmatched. Germline V CDR1 and CDR2: SEHNR, FQNEAQ (reference sequence).

Many counts were recorded for this clonotype. The rearrangement links TRBV30 to TRBJ1-2; D is undetermined. CDR1 is GTSNPN, CDR2 SVGIG, per germline (reference sequence). Trimming shortened V by 0 bases and J by 0 bases, and 8 bases separated the two germline ends. The CDR3 spans 14 residues. CDR3 protein: CAWSVLGTNYGYTF. CDR3 nucleotides: TGTGCCTGGAGTGTACTCGGGACTAACTATGGCTACACCTTC.

This chain links TRBV30 with TRBJ2-5; the match to TRBD1 covers 7 bases. Germline CDR1 reads GTSNPN; CDR2 reads SVGIG (reference sequence). CDR3 length: 13 amino acids. V lost 2 bases to trimming and J lost 3 bases; unmatched junction nucleotides: 3. The CDR3 loop reads CAWSTGVEETQYF. Here the CDR3 DNA reads TGTGCCTGGAGTACAGGGGTGGAAGAGACCCAGTACTTC.